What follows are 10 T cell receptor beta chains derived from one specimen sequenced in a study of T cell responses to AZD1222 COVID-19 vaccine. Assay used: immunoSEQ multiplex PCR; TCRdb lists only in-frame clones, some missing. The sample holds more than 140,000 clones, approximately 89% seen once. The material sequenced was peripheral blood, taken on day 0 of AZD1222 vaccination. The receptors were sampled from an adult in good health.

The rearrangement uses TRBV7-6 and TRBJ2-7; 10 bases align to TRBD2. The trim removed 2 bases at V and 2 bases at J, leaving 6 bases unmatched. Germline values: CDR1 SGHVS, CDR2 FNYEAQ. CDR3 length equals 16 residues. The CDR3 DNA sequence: TGTGCCAGCAGCTTAAGACTAGCGGGTGCTACCTACGAGCAGTACTTC. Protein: CASSLRLAGATYEQYF.

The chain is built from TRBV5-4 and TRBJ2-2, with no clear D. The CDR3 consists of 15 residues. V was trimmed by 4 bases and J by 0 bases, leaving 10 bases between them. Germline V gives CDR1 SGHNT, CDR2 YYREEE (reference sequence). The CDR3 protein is CASSPRPSNTGELFF. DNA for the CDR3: TGTGCCAGCAGCCCCCGACCGTCGAACACCGGGGAGCTGTTTTTT.

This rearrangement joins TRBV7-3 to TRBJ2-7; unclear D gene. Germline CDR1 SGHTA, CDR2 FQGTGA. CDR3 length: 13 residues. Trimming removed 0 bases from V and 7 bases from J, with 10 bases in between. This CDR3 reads CASSLTPTKEQYF. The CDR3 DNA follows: TGTGCCAGCAGCTTAACCCCAACCAAGGAGCAGTACTTC.

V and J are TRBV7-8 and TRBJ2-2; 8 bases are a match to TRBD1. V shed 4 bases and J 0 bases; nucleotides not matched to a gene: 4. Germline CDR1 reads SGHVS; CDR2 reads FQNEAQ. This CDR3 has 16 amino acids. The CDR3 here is CASSSPGQANTGELFF. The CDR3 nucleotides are TGTGCCAGCAGCTCTCCGGGACAGGCGAACACCGGGGAGCTGTTTTTT.

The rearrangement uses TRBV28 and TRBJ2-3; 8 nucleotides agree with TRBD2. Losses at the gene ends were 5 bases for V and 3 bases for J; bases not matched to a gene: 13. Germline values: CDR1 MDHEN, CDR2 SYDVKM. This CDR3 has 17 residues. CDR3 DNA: TGTGCCAGCAGTCCTCCCGGGGGGGGGCTATCGACAGATACGCAGTATTTT. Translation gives CASSPPGGGLSTDTQYF.

The CDR3 coding sequence is TGCGCCAGCAGCTTGCGGGGGGAGAGCACAGATACGCAGTATTTT. Its translation is CASSLRGESTDTQYF. V is TRBV5-1 and J is TRBJ2-3; TRBD2 agrees at 7 bases. The CDR3 runs 15 residues. CDR1 and CDR2 (germline): SGHRS, YFSETQ. The V and J ends lost 1 base and 0 bases, in that order; junction bases with no gene match: 2.

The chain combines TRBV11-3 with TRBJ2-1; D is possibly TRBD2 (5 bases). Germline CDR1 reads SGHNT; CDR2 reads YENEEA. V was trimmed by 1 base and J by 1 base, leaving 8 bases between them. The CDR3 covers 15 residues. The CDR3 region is CASSLALASYNEQFF. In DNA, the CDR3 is TGTGCCAGCAGCTTAGCTCTAGCTTCCTACAATGAGCAGTTCTTC.

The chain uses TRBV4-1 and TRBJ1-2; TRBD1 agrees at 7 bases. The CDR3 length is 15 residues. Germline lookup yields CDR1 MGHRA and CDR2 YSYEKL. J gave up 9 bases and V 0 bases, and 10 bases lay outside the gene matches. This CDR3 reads CASSQESRGKFRYTF. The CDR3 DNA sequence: TGCGCCAGCAGCCAAGAAAGCAGGGGGAAATTTCGCTACACCTTC.

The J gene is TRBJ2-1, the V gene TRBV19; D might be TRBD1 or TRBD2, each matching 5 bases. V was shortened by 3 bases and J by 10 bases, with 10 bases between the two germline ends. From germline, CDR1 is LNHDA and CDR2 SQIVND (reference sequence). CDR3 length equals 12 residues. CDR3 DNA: TGTGCCAGTAGTATTGGTGGGACCGAGCAGTTCTTC. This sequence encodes CASSIGGTEQFF. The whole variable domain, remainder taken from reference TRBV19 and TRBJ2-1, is DGGITQSPKYLFRKEGQNVTLSCEQNLNHDAMYWYRQDPGQGLRLIYYSQIVNDFQKGDIAEGYSVSREKKESFPLTVTSAQKNPTAFYLCASSIGGTEQFFGPGTRLTVL.

CDR3 sequence (DNA): TGTGCCAGCAGGCCGCAGGGGGGGGGCGAGCAGTACTTC. Protein: CASRPQGGGEQYF. The chain has TRBV27 and TRBJ2-7, with D tentatively TRBD1 or TRBD2 (7 bases each). Trimming removed 6 bases at V and 6 bases at J, with 15 bases between. The CDR3 sequence is 13 residues long. CDR1 and CDR2 from the germline V gene are MNHEY and SMNVEV (reference sequence).